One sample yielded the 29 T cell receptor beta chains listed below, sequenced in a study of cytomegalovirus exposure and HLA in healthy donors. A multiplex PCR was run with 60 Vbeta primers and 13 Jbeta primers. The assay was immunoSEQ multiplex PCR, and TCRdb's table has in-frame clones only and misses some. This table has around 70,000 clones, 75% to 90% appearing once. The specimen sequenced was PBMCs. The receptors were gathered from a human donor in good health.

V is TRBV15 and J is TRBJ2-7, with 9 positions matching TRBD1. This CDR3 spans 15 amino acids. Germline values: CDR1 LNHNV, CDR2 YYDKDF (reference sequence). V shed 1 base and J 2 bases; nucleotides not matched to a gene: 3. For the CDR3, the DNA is TGTGCCACCAGCAGAGGGGACAGGGTAGCCTACGAGCAGTACTTC. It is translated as CATSRGDRVAYEQYF.

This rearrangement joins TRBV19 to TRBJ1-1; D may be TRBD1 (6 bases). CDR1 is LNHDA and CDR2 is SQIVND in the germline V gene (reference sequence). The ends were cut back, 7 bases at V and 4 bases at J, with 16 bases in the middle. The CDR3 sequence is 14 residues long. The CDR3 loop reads CASTRGGLGTEAFF. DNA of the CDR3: TGTGCCAGTACAAGGGGGGGTCTGGGCACTGAAGCTTTCTTT.

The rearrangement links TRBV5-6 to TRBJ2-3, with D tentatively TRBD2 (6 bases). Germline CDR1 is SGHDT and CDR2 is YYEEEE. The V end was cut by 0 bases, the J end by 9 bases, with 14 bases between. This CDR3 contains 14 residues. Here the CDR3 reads CASSLDGGKGTQYF. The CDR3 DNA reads TGTGCCAGCAGCTTGGATGGAGGGAAGGGCACGCAGTATTTT.

Here the CDR3 DNA reads TGTGCCAGCAGCAACCCTCGGCAGGGGGCGCGAGATACGCAGTATTTT. Translated, it gives CASSNPRQGARDTQYF. The chain links TRBV5-4 to TRBJ2-3, with 8 nucleotides matching TRBD1. The CDR3 is made up of 16 amino acids. CDR1 is SGHNT and CDR2 is YYREEE in the germline V gene (reference sequence). Trimming at V came to 4 bases and at J to 5 bases, leaving 12 bases not matched to a gene.

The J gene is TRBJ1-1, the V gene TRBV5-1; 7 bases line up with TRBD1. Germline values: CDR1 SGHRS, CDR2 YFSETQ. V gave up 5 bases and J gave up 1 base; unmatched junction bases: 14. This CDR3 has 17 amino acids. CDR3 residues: CASRIVRDSGQNTEAFF. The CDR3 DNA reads TGCGCCAGCAGGATCGTCCGGGACAGCGGACAGAACACTGAAGCTTTCTTT.

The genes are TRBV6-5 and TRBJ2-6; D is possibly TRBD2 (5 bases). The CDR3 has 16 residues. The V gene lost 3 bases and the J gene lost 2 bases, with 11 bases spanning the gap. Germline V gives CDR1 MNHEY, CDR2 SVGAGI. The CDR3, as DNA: TGTGCCAGCAGTTATAGTTTCGGGGCTGGGGCCAACGTCCTGACTTTC. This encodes CASSYSFGAGANVLTF.

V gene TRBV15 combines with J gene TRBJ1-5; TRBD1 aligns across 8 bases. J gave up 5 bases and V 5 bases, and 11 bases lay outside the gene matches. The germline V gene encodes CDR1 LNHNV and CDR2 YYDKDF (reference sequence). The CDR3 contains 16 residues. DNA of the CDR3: TGTGCCACCAGCTCAGACCACGGGACAGGATATCAGCCCCAGCATTTT. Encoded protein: CATSSDHGTGYQPQHF.

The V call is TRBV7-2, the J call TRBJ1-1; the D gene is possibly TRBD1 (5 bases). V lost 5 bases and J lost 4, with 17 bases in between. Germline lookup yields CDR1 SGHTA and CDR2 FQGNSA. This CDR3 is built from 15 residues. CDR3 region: CASSPPRQLVTEAFF. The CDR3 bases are TGTGCCAGCAGCCCTCCTAGACAGTTGGTCACTGAAGCTTTCTTT.

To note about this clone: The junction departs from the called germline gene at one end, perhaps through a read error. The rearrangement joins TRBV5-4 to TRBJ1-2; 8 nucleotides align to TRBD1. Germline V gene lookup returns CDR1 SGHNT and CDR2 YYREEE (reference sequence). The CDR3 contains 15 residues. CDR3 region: CASSLRQGASYGYPF. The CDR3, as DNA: TGTGCCAGCAGCTTGCGGCAGGGGGCTAGCTATGGCTACCCCTTC.

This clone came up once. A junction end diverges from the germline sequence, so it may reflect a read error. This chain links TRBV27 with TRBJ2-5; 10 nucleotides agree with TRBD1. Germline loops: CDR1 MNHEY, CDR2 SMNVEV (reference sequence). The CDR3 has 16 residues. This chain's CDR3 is CASSLGAWDRGQTQYF. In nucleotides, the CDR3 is TGTGCCAGCAGTTTGGGGGCATGGGACAGGGGTCAGACCCAATACTTC.

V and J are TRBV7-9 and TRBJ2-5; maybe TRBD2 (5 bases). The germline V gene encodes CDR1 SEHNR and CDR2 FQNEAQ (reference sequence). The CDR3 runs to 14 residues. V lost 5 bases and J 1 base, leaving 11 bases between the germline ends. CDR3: CASSRDSLQETQYF. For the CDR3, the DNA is TGTGCCAGCAGCCGGGATAGCCTCCAAGAGACCCAGTACTTC.

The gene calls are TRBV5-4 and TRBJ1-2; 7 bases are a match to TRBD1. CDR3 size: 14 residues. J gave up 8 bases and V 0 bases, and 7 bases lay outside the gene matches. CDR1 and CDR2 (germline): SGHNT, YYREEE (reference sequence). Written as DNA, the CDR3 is TGTGCCAGCAGCTTGGACAGGGGAAATTCGGGCTACACCTTC. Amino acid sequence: CASSLDRGNSGYTF.

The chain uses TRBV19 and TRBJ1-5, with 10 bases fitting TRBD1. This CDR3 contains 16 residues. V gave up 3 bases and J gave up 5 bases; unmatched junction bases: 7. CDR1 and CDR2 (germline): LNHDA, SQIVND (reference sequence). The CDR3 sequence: CASSMGTGVAYQPQHF. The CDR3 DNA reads TGTGCCAGTAGTATGGGGACAGGGGTGGCCTATCAGCCCCAGCATTTT.

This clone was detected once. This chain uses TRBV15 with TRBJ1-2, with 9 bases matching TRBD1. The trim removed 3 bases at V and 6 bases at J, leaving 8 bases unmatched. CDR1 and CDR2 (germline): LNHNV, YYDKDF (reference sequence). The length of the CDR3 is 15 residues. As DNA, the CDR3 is TGTGCCACCAGCAGGGGACAGGGCGTCTGGGATGGCTACACCTTC. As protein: CATSRGQGVWDGYTF.

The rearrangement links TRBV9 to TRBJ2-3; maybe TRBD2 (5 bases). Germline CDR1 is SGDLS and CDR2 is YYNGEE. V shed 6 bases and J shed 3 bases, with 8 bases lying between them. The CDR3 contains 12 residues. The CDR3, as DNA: TGTGCCAGCAATAGGGAGACAGATACGCAGTATTTT. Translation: CASNRETDTQYF.

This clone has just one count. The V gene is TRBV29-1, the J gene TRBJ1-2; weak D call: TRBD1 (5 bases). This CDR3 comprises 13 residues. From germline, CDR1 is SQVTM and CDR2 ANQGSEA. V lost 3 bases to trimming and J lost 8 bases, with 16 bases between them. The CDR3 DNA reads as TGCAGCGTTGATTGGCAGGGCGAGTACGGCTACACCTTC. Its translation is CSVDWQGEYGYTF. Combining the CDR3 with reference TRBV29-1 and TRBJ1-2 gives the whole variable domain SAVISQKPSRDICQRGTSLTIQCQVDSQVTMMFWYRQQPGQSLTLIATANQGSEATYESGFVIDKFPISRPNLTFSTLTVSNMSPEDSSIYLCSVDWQGEYGYTFGSGTRLTVV.

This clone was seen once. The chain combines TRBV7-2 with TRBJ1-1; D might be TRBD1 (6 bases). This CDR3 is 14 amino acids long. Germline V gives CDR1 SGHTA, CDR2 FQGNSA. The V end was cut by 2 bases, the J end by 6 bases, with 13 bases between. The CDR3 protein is CASSLFKGVAEAFF. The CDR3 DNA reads TGTGCCAGCAGCTTATTCAAGGGGGTGGCTGAAGCTTTCTTT.

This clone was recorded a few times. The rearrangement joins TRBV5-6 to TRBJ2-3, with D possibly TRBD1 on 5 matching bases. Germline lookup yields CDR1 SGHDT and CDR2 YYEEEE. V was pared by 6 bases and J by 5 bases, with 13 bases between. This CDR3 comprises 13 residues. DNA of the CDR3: TGTGCCAGCAACCCTGCAGGGCTAGATACGCAGTATTTT. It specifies CASNPAGLDTQYF. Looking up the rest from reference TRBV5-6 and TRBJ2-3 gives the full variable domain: DAGVTQSPTHLIKTRGQQVTLRCSPKSGHDTVSWYQQALGQGPQFIFQYYEEEERQRGNFPDRFSGHQFPNYSSELNVNALLLGDSALYLCASNPAGLDTQYFGPGTRLTVL.

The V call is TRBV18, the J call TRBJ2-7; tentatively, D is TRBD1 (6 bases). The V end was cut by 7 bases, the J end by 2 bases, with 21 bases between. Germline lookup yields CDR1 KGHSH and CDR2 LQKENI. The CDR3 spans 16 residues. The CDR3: CASFTTGGHRAYEQYF. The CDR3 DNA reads TGTGCCAGCTTCACCACAGGCGGTCACAGGGCCTACGAGCAGTACTTC.

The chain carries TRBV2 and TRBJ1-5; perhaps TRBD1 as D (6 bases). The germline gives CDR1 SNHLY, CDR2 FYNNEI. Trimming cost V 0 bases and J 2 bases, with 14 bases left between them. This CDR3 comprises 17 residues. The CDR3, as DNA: TGTGCCAGCAGTGAAGCGGTGTCAGGGGCCCGCAATCAGCCCCAGCATTTT. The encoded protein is CASSEAVSGARNQPQHF.

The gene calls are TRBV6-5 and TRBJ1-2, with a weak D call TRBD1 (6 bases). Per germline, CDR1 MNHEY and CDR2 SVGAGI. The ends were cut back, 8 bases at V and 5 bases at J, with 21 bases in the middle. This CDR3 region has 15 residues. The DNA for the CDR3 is TGTGCCAGCGGGGGGGCAGGGGCCATTCGATATGGCTACACCTTC. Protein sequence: CASGGAGAIRYGYTF.

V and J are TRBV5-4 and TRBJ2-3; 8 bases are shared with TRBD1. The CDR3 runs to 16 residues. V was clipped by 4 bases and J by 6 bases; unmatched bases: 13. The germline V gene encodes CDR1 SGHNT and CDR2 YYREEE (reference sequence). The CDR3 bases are TGTGCCAGCAGCCCCCGGACAGGGATGCGCGGCGATACGCAGTATTTT. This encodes CASSPRTGMRGDTQYF. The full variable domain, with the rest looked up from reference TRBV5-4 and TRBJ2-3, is ETGVTQSPTHLIKTRGQQVTLRCSSQSGHNTVSWYQQALGQGPQFIFQYYREEENGRGNFPPRFSGLQFPNYSSELNVNALELDDSALYLCASSPRTGMRGDTQYFGPGTRLTVL.

This CDR3 reads CASSFGGNTEAFF. CDR3 in DNA: TGCGCCAGCAGCTTCGGGGGGAACACTGAAGCTTTCTTT. V is TRBV5-1 and J is TRBJ1-1; a possible D gene is TRBD1 (5 bases). The V end lost 2 bases, the J end lost 1 base, and 6 bases lay between the germline ends. CDR3 length equals 13 residues. Germline V lookup: CDR1 SGHRS, CDR2 YFSETQ.

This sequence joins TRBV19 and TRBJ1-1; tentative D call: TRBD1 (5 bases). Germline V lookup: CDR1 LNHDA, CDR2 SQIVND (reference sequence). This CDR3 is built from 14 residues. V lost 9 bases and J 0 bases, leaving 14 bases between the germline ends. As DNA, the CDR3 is TGTGCCAGCAGGAGGGACTTTATGAACACTGAAGCTTTCTTT. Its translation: CASRRDFMNTEAFF.

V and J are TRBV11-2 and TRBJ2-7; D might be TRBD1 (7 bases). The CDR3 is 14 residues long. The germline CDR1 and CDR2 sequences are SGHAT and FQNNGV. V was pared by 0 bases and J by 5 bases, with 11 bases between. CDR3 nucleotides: TGTGCCAGCAGCTTAGACAGGGGGGCCCACGAGCAGTACTTC. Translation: CASSLDRGAHEQYF. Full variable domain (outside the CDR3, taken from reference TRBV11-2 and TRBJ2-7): EAGVAQSPRYKIIEKRQSVAFWCNPISGHATLYWYQQILGQGPKLLIQFQNNGVVDDSQLPKDRFSAERLKGVDSTLKIQPAKLEDSAVYLCASSLDRGAHEQYFGPGTRLTVT.

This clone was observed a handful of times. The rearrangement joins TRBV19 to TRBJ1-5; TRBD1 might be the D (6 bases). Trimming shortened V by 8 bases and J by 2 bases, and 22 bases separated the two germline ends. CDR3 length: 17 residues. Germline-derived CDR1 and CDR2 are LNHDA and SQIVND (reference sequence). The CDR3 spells CASSDSLKVGRNQPQHF. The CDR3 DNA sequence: TGTGCCAGTTCGGACAGCCTCAAGGTCGGGCGCAATCAGCCCCAGCATTTT.

The CDR3 is CASSSSRGYNEQFF. In nucleotides, the CDR3 is TGTGCCAGCAGTTCCTCCAGGGGGTACAATGAGCAGTTCTTC. The chain has TRBV6-5 and TRBJ2-1; 7 nucleotides align to TRBD1. There are 14 residues in the CDR3. Germline V gives CDR1 MNHEY, CDR2 SVGAGI. V lost 4 bases, J lost 4 bases, and 4 bases stayed unmatched.

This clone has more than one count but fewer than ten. The CDR3: CASSEDTGTGELFF. Here the CDR3 DNA reads TGTGCCAGCAGTGAAGACACAGGCACCGGGGAGCTGTTTTTT. J is TRBJ2-2 and V is TRBV6-5; a possible D gene is TRBD1 (5 bases). The V and J ends lost 5 bases and 4 bases respectively, with 11 bases between them. The CDR3 contains 14 residues. Germline V CDR1 and CDR2: MNHEY, SVGAGI.

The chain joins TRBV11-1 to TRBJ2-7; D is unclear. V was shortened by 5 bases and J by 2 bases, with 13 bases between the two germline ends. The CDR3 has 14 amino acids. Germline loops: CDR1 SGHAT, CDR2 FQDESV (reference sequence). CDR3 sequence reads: CASSPRPAAYEQYF. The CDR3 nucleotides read TGTGCCAGCAGCCCCCGGCCCGCGGCCTACGAGCAGTACTTC.